This T cell receptor (beta chain) was sequenced for a study of blood T cells in healthy people across ages. It was with a sample-barcoded 5' primer and a J-beta primer mix that a second PCR of about 6 to 12 cycles was run. TCRdb passed the 5' RACE reads through MiXCR, listing each CDR3 protein once. The sample consists of some 900,000 distinct CDR3 sequences, around 48% of them appearing once. The CDR3 totals 11 residues. The V end lost 5 bases, the J end lost 9 bases, and 11 bases lay between the germline ends. V and J are TRBV12-3 or TRBV12-4 and TRBJ2-7; maybe TRBD1 (6 bases). The source of this sequence is a man aged 30 to 39 in good health. The specimen sequenced was blood. CDR3 coding DNA: TGTGCCAGCAGTACAGGGAGTGTGCAGTACTTC. Protein: CASSTGSVQYF.